The present T cell receptor beta chain was sequenced within a study of tumour-infiltrating T cells in Burkitt lymphoma. Background on the study: The Burkitt lymphoma cohort spanned all epidemiological subtypes. Survival, overall and progression-free, tracked with productive clonality.

Profiling relied on immunoSEQ multiplex PCR, and the TCRdb table lists in-frame clones only, not all of them. The sample contains 4,800 or so clones, approximately 13% of which appear only once. The CDR3 sequence is 16 residues long. Per germline, CDR1 MNHNS and CDR2 SASEGT. The V end was cut by 1 base, the J end by 11 bases, with 23 bases between. The genes are TRBV6-1 and TRBJ1-1; D unresolved. This TCR derives from a human donor with Burkitt lymphoma. Sequenced material: tumor tissue. In nucleotides, the CDR3 is TGTGCCAGCAGTGAAGGTCTGTTTATAGGAGGAGCTGTGGCTTTCTTT. It is translated as CASSEGLFIGGAVAFF.